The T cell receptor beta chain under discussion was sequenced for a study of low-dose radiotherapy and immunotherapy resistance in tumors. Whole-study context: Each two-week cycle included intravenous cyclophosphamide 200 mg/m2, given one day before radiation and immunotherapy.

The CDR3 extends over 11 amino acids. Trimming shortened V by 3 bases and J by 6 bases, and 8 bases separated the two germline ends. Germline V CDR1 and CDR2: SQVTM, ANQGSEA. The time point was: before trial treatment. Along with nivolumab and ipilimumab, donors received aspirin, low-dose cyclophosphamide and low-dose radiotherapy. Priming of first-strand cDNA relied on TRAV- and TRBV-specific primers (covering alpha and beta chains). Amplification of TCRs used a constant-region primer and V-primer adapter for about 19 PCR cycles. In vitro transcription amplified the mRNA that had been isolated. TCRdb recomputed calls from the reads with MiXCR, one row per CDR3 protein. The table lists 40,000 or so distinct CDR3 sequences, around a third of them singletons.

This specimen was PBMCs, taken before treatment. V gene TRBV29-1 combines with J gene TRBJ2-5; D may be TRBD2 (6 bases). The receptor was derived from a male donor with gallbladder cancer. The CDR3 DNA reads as TGCAGCGTTGACGGGGGTCAGACCCAGTACTTC. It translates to CSVDGGQTQYF. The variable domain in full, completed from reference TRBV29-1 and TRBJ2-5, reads SAVISQKPSRDICQRGTSLTIQCQVDSQVTMMFWYRQQPGQSLTLIATANQGSEATYESGFVIDKFPISRPNLTFSTLTVSNMSPEDSSIYLCSVDGGQTQYFGPGTRLLVL.